The entry below describes one T cell receptor (beta chain). Its antigen is undetermined. The data are from a study of post-analysis software for immune sequencing data. Germline CDR1 and CDR2: SEHNR and FQNEAQ (reference sequence). The V end was cut by 2 bases, the J end by 9 bases, with 16 bases between. CDR3 length equals 14 residues. Whole-study findings and limits: With TRBV5-6, TRBV5-1 and TRBV20-1 included, about 5 TRBV segments were more frequent in patients than in controls.

Presence of unique molecular identifiers characterized the TCR beta cDNA libraries. Some 500,000 cDNA molecules were obtained from about 0.98 to 11 million T cells. Each CDR3 protein is one row after TCRdb ran MiXCR on the PCR reads. This table holds some 690,000 distinct CDR3 sequences, roughly three fifths found once. J is TRBJ1-2 and V is TRBV7-9; maybe TRBD1 (5 bases). The TCR was taken from a girl aged 2-10 years with multiple sclerosis. The sequenced material came from blood. The CDR3 nucleotides are TGTGCCAGCAGCTTAATCCGGGACGGAGAGCGCTACACCTTC. Its translation: CASSLIRDGERYTF.